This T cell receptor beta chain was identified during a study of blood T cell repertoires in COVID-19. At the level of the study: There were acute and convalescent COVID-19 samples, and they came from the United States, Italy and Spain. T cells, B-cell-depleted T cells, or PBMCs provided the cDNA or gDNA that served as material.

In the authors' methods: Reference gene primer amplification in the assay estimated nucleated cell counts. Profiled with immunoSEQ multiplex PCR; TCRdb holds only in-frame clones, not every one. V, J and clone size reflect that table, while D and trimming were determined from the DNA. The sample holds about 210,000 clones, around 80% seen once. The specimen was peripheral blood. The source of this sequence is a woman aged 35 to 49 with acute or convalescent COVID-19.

Here the CDR3 DNA reads TGTGCCAGCAGCCCCCTCGGGACAACCTCTAGCACAGATACGCAGTATTTT. Its translation is CASSPLGTTSSTDTQYF. This chain uses TRBV13 with TRBJ2-3, with a possible D match to TRBD1 (6 bases). The CDR3 length is 17 residues. V lost 5 bases and J lost 0, with 18 bases in between. Germline CDR1 reads PRHDT; CDR2 reads FYEKMQ (reference sequence).